These 15 T cell receptor delta chains were all obtained from the same sample, sequenced in a study of gamma-delta chains in newborns, infants, children. TCRdb reprocessed the reads using CATT. The sample consists of around 10,000 delta-chain clones, roughly 9.5% of them appearing once. Sequencing was carried out using blood. All receptors derive from a child who was a newborn, infant or young child, either healthy, febrile or measles-vaccinated (not recorded which).

This clone is termed medium-sized (0.01 to 0.1%). The chain joins TRDV1 to TRDJ1; D gene ambiguous. Trimming shortened V by 5 bases and J by 0 bases, and 19 bases separated the two germline ends. CDR1 and CDR2 from the germline V gene are TSWWSYY and QGS. The CDR3 runs to 17 residues. The CDR3 bases are TGTGCTCTTGGGACGATCCGACCCGCTTTTTACACCGATAAACTCATCTTT. Its translation: CALGTIRPAFYTDKLIF.

This clone came up a few times. The mismatch at residue 5 between this DNA's translation and the TCRdb protein of a much larger clone likely reflects a read error; the protein shown is translated from the DNA. J is TRDJ1 and V is TRDV2, with a weak D call TRDD3 (6 bases). This CDR3 region has 15 residues. V was cut by 3 bases and J by 0 bases, with 13 bases left in between. In germline, CDR1 is GEAIGNYY, CDR2 EKD. For the CDR3, the DNA is TGTGCCTGTGACGCTTTGGGGATGAACACCGATAAACTCATCTTT. This gives the protein CACDALGMNTDKLIF.

This clone was counted a few times. The chain has TRDV3 and TRDJ1; 12 bases fit TRDD3. Per germline, CDR1 TVYSNPD and CDR2 GDNSRS (reference sequence). J gave up 0 bases and V 4 bases, and 24 bases lay outside the gene matches. The CDR3 covers 21 residues. This chain's CDR3 is CASGVPYWGILNGPYTDKLIF. As DNA, the CDR3 is TGTGCCTCAGGAGTTCCTTACTGGGGGATACTTAACGGGCCGTACACCGATAAACTCATCTTT.

In this sample, this clone turned up a few times. A far bigger clonotype differs at one base, so this is likely a read error. V is TRDV2 and J is TRDJ1; possible D gene TRDD3, 6 bases. The CDR3 length is 15 residues. Germline assignment: CDR1 GEAIGNYY and CDR2 EKD. Trimming shortened V by 4 bases and J by 0 bases, and 14 bases separated the two germline ends. The CDR3 DNA is TGTGCCTGTGATTCGTTGGGGGGTAACACCGATAAACTCATCTTT. Translated, it gives CACDSLGGNTDKLIF.

Relative to its sample, this clone is medium-sized (0.01 to 0.1%). Within the sample, other DNA sequences also encode this same CDR3. V is TRDV2 and J is TRDJ3, with a weak D call TRDD3 (6 bases). Germline values: CDR1 GEAIGNYY, CDR2 EKD. V dropped 1 base and J dropped 0 bases, with 12 bases sitting between them. The CDR3 consists of 18 residues. This CDR3 reads CACDTGGPSSWDTRQMFF. The CDR3, as DNA: TGTGCCTGTGACACTGGGGGTCCAAGCTCCTGGGACACCCGACAGATGTTTTTC.

This clone was observed a handful of times. J is TRDJ1 and V is TRDV1, with 7 bases matching TRDD3. The CDR3 loop spans 20 amino acids. The J segment lost 0 bases and the V segment lost 4 bases, leaving 20 bases of the junction unmatched. Germline CDR1 reads TSWWSYY; CDR2 reads QGS. The CDR3 is CALGVAFVRDTGVYTDKLIF. DNA for the CDR3: TGTGCTCTTGGGGTCGCCTTCGTGCGGGATACAGGGGTGTACACCGATAAACTCATCTTT.

By share of the sample, this clone is medium-sized (0.01 to 0.1%). One base away lies a much larger clone, so this may be a sequencing read error. This same CDR3 is encoded by further DNA sequences in the sample. V usage is TRDV2 and J usage is TRDJ2, with TRDD3 matching over 10 bases. V shed 3 bases, J shed 5 bases, and the junction held 2 bases outside the gene matches. CDR1 and CDR2 (germline): GEAIGNYY, EKD. The CDR3 runs to 14 residues. The CDR3 sequence is CACDLLGDTAQLFF. The CDR3 bases are TGTGCCTGTGACTTACTGGGGGATACAGCACAACTCTTCTTT.

This clone is medium-sized within its sample. Other DNA sequences within the sample encode an identical CDR3. The gene calls are TRDV2 and TRDJ3, with 13 positions matching TRDD3. This CDR3 spans 20 amino acids. Germline lookup yields CDR1 GEAIGNYY and CDR2 EKD. The V segment lost 2 bases and the J segment 0 bases; nucleotides outside the gene matches: 6. The CDR3 bases are TGTGCCTGTGACAAAGTACTGGGGGATACGAGCTCCTGGGACACCCGACAGATGTTTTTC. Its translation is CACDKVLGDTSSWDTRQMFF.

Sample share makes this clone medium-sized. The V call is TRDV2, the J call TRDJ3, with TRDD3 matching over 8 bases. The CDR3 is made up of 16 amino acids. The V gene end was trimmed by 0 bases and the J gene end by 7 bases; junction bases not matched to a gene: 4. The germline CDR1 and CDR2 sequences are GEAIGNYY and EKD. CDR3 bases: TGTGCCTGTGACACCGTGGGGGATCGAGACACCCGACAGATGTTTTTC. This gives the protein CACDTVGDRDTRQMFF.

The chain combines TRDV2 with TRDJ3, with a tentative D call TRDD3 (5 bases). CDR1 and CDR2 (germline): GEAIGNYY, EKD. With 2 bases removed from V and 0 bases from J, the gap between germline ends came to 13 bases. The CDR3 contains 18 residues. CDR3 loop: CACDNTGSISWDTRQMFF. The CDR3 bases are TGTGCCTGTGACAACACGGGATCCATCTCCTGGGACACCCGACAGATGTTTTTC.

This clone qualifies as medium-sized (0.01 to 0.1%). Here the CDR3 reads CACDTILLVGDYTDKLIF. The CDR3 coding sequence is TGTGCCTGTGACACCATATTACTGGTAGGGGATTACACCGATAAACTCATCTTT. The V gene is TRDV2, the J gene TRDJ1; possibly TRDD3 for D (6 bases). The ends were cut back, 0 bases at V and 0 bases at J, with 19 bases in the middle. This CDR3 region has 18 residues. The germline gives CDR1 GEAIGNYY, CDR2 EKD.

This sequence joins TRDV2 and TRDJ1; TRDD3 agrees at 7 bases. From germline, CDR1 is GEAIGNYY and CDR2 EKD. With V trimmed by 1 base and J by 0 bases, 13 bases remained unmatched. CDR3 length equals 18 residues. The CDR3 DNA reads as TGTGCCTGTGACACTATTCAGCGGGGGGATCCAGACACCGATAAACTCATCTTT. Translation: CACDTIQRGDPDTDKLIF.

This clone was recorded a few times. A much larger clonotype is one base distant, so this may be a read error. Other DNA variants within this sample encode the same CDR3. The chain couples TRDV2 to TRDJ3, with 11 bases identical to TRDD3. Germline loops: CDR1 GEAIGNYY, CDR2 EKD. This CDR3 comprises 18 residues. The CDR3 is CACDTGGYASWDTRQMFF. In DNA, the CDR3 is TGTGCCTGTGACACTGGGGGATACGCGTCCTGGGACACACGACAGATGTTTTTC.

This clone has just a few counts. The identical CDR3 is also encoded by other nucleotide sequences in the sample. The genes are TRDV2 and TRDJ1, with 9 bases matching TRDD3. Germline CDR1 and CDR2: GEAIGNYY and EKD. CDR3 length equals 19 residues. Trimming took 3 bases from V and 0 from J; bases not matched to a gene: 16. The CDR3 coding sequence is TGTGCCTGTGACCCGGTTGGCACTGGGGGACACCAGTACACCGATAAACTCATCTTT. Its protein product is CACDPVGTGGHQYTDKLIF.

This clone occurred a few times. The V and J genes are TRDV1 and TRDJ1; the match to TRDD3 covers 10 bases. The CDR3 consists of 18 residues. Per germline, CDR1 TSWWSYY and CDR2 QGS. With 1 base clipped from V and 0 bases from J, the junction kept 8 bases outside the gene matches. The CDR3 nucleotides are TGTGCTCTTGGGGAACCCTGGGTACTGGGGGATTACACCGATAAACTCATCTTT. Protein sequence: CALGEPWVLGDYTDKLIF.